The rows below give T cell receptor beta chains drawn from one sample of a study of Tregs in tolerant kidney transplant recipients. TCRdb keeps only in-frame clones here, not all; method: immunoSEQ multiplex PCR. The sample has about 81,000 clones, around nine tenths seen once. Sequencing used CD4+ T cells from blood (PBMCs), obtained 24 months after the transplant. Receptors were obtained from a human patient who received a combined kidney and bone marrow transplant. Some T cells may possibly be graft donor cells. The CDR3 runs from the conserved cysteine through the conserved F or W.

j_call v_call cdr3_aa
TRBJ2-7 TRBV6-5 CASSSPRHYEQYF
TRBJ2-5 TRBV5-1 CASSLLQGGETQYF
TRBJ1-1 TRBV19 CASSISEGSGAFF
TRBJ1-5 TRBV6-5 CASSYSAGRNQPQHF
TRBJ2-7 TRBV5-1 CASSLAQGSPYEQYF
TRBJ2-3 TRBV21-1 CASTAGTGTDTQYF
TRBJ1-2 TRBV6-5 CASSFREGNYGYTF
TRBJ1-3 TRBV18 CASSPTGSSGNTIYF
TRBJ2-7 TRBV25-1 CASRGTGGSYEQYF
TRBJ2-2 TRBV27 CASSTGLAGAWNTGELFF
TRBJ2-1 TRBV7-3 CASSPHGTPNEQFF
TRBJ2-3 TRBV4-3 CASSRSAEDTQYF
TRBJ1-2 TRBV18 CASSPTQSHYGYTF
TRBJ2-1 TRBV5-1 CASSRPPVYNEQFF
TRBJ1-1 TRBV6-6 CASSISGNTEAFF
TRBJ2-7 TRBV23-1 CASRPKTQGSTYEQYF
TRBJ2-3 TRBV7-8 CASSLRTGIVTDTQYF
TRBJ2-7 TRBV4-2 CASSQASGEAYEQYF
TRBJ2-2 TRBV9 CASSPTGPSRELFF
TRBJ2-3 TRBV29-1 CSVDWPSGTSTDTQYF
TRBJ2-7 TRBV10-3 CAISDGDRGAYEQYF
TRBJ2-6 TRBV6-4 CASSNFPGANVLTF
TRBJ2-1 TRBV14 CASSQSLAGNNEQFF
TRBJ1-2 TRBV21-1 CASSKAGQGADGYTF
TRBJ2-5 TRBV18 CASSPAETQYF
TRBJ2-3 TRBV11-2 CASSPGLVGGTQYF
TRBJ2-3 TRBV5-1 CASSSALNIGQGRDTQYF
TRBJ2-7 TRBV6-6 CASSRLADYEQYF
NA TRBV6-6 CASSYGGGTYEQYF
TRBJ2-7 TRBV4-2 CASSRVEGTGGYEQYF
TRBJ2-5 TRBV29-1 CSGRDTRGETQYF
TRBJ2-1 TRBV4-1 CASSQGTSGRRNEQFF
TRBJ1-1 TRBV9 CASSGLQGGKAEAFF
TRBJ1-5 TRBV7-2 CASSSQGQLNQPQHF
TRBJ1-1 TRBV13 CASSQGRVNTEAFF
TRBJ2-2 TRBV7-2 CASSLRGFRELFF
TRBJ1-5 TRBV7-2 CASSLADSSNQPQHF
TRBJ2-4 TRBV10-1 CASSERAGGLAKNIQYF
TRBJ2-7 TRBV25-1 CASSWEGYEQYF
TRBJ2-4 TRBV5-1 CASSLVQGRNIQYF
TRBJ1-6 TRBV15 CATSRDRSPLHF
NA TRBV7-3 CASSLGQGVYEQYF
TRBJ2-3 TRBV15 CATSRNRGKSTDTQYF
NA TRBV7-6 CASSRRTGGQYEQYF
TRBJ1-1 TRBV6-6 CASSYVDRLTEAFF
TRBJ2-5 TRBV2 CASTTSGETQYF
TRBJ2-2 TRBV5-1 CASSLTQGPGELFF
TRBJ1-2 TRBV4-3 CASSPWIGQGDYGYTF